The clone carrying this T cell receptor beta chain was detected ten times or more. The CDR3 spans 16 residues. V shed 6 bases and J shed 0 bases, with 18 bases lying between them. Germline V gene data show CDR1 as DFQATT and CDR2 as SNEGSKA (reference sequence). The time point is: newly diagnosed GD, antithyroid drugs for less than 3 months. From RNA extracted from PBMCs, the TCR library was made. American Thyroid Association guidelines served as the basis for diagnosing Graves' disease. This record comes from a study of regulatory T cells in long-lasting Graves disease. For TCR beta, libraries came from iRepertoire HTBI primers and Arm-PCR of CDR3 regions. TCRdb recomputed calls from the multiplex PCR reads with MiXCR, one row per CDR3 protein. The table has under 450,000 distinct CDR3 sequences, 10% to 15% seen once. This sample was also put to use in a study of T cells in Graves' hyperthyroidism and ophthalmopathy.

The source was peripheral blood mononuclear cells (PBMCs), collected at new diagnosis, from a patient treated with antithyroid drugs. The rearrangement links TRBV20-1 to TRBJ2-1, with D possibly being TRBD1 (5 bases). This TCR was sampled from a woman under 30 with Graves disease. The CDR3 loop is CSAPNPLDSSYNEQFF. In nucleotides, the CDR3 is TGCAGTGCCCCAAACCCCCTTGACAGCTCCTACAATGAGCAGTTCTTC.